This T cell receptor (beta chain) emerged from a study of cytomegalovirus exposure and HLA in healthy donors. Findings and limits, study-wide: Of the V segments, some could not be distinguished, including TRBV6-2 and TRBV6-3, and were excluded. The classifier reportedly diagnosed cytomegalovirus status with high specificity and sensitivity. Common viral pathogens seemed to be connected with several of the most significant clusters, according to a later analysis.

Notes on this clone: Its antigen is still unknown.

Per germline, CDR1 MNHEY and CDR2 SVGAGI. This CDR3 is 15 amino acids long. Trimming took off 5 bases at V and 0 bases at J, with 12 bases between the two ends. As for the donors, each was a healthy bone marrow donor. PCR was performed using 60 Vbeta and 13 Jbeta primers. Data came from immunoSEQ multiplex PCR; TCRdb stores just in-frame clones and leaves some out. This sample's table reports 200,000 or so clones. The TCR sequence derives from a boy younger than 18 in good health and CMV-seronegative. The sample consisted of PBMCs. The chain has TRBV6-5 and TRBJ2-3; possibly TRBD2 for D (5 bases). The DNA of the CDR3 is TGTGCCAGCAGTATGACTACAACTAGCACAGATACGCAGTATTTT. Translating gives CASSMTTTSTDTQYF.